This T cell receptor beta chain was profiled in a study of identical twins. Notes on the study in general: Recombination models fit unrelated individuals' TCR alpha sharing but underestimated twins'. Conclusions came from cross-sectional statistical analysis, not from following the same donors. Beta out-of-frame twin sharing showed a weaker excess.

CDR1 and CDR2 (germline): DFQATT, SNEGSKA (reference sequence). The CDR3 length is 15 residues. V trimming: 5 bases; J trimming: 3 bases; junction bases outside the gene matches: 10. This clonotype was counted at least ten times. No antigen is known for it. From the 5' RACE reads, TCRdb called clonotypes with MiXCR, one entry per CDR3 protein. The sample holds some 240,000 distinct CDR3 sequences, roughly a tenth seen once. The receptor was derived from a man aged 45-60 years in good health. This chain links TRBV20-1 with TRBJ1-5; 7 bases agree with TRBD1. Material: memory T cells sorted from blood. CDR3 in DNA: TGCAGTGCTCTCCGGGACAGAAACTCCAATCAGCCCCAGCATTTT. As protein: CSALRDRNSNQPQHF.